The present T cell receptor (beta chain) was sequenced within a study of T cell responses to AZD1222 COVID-19 vaccine. Germline CDR1 reads MGHRA; CDR2 reads YSYEKL. V was pared by 0 bases and J by 4 bases, with 15 bases of the junction left unmatched. CDR3 length: 19 residues. TCRdb keeps only in-frame clones here, not all; method: immunoSEQ multiplex PCR. The sample lists 180,000 or so clones; approximately 93% were seen once. The input for sequencing was peripheral blood, taken 28 days after the second AZD1222 dose. The chain links TRBV4-1 to TRBJ1-3; TRBD1 agrees at 7 bases. This receptor was identified in an adult who received the AZD1222 COVID-19 vaccine. CDR3 nucleotide sequence: TGCGCCAGCAGCCAAGATCGGGCGGGGACAGTCGGCTCGGGAAACACCATATATTTT. Protein: CASSQDRAGTVGSGNTIYF.